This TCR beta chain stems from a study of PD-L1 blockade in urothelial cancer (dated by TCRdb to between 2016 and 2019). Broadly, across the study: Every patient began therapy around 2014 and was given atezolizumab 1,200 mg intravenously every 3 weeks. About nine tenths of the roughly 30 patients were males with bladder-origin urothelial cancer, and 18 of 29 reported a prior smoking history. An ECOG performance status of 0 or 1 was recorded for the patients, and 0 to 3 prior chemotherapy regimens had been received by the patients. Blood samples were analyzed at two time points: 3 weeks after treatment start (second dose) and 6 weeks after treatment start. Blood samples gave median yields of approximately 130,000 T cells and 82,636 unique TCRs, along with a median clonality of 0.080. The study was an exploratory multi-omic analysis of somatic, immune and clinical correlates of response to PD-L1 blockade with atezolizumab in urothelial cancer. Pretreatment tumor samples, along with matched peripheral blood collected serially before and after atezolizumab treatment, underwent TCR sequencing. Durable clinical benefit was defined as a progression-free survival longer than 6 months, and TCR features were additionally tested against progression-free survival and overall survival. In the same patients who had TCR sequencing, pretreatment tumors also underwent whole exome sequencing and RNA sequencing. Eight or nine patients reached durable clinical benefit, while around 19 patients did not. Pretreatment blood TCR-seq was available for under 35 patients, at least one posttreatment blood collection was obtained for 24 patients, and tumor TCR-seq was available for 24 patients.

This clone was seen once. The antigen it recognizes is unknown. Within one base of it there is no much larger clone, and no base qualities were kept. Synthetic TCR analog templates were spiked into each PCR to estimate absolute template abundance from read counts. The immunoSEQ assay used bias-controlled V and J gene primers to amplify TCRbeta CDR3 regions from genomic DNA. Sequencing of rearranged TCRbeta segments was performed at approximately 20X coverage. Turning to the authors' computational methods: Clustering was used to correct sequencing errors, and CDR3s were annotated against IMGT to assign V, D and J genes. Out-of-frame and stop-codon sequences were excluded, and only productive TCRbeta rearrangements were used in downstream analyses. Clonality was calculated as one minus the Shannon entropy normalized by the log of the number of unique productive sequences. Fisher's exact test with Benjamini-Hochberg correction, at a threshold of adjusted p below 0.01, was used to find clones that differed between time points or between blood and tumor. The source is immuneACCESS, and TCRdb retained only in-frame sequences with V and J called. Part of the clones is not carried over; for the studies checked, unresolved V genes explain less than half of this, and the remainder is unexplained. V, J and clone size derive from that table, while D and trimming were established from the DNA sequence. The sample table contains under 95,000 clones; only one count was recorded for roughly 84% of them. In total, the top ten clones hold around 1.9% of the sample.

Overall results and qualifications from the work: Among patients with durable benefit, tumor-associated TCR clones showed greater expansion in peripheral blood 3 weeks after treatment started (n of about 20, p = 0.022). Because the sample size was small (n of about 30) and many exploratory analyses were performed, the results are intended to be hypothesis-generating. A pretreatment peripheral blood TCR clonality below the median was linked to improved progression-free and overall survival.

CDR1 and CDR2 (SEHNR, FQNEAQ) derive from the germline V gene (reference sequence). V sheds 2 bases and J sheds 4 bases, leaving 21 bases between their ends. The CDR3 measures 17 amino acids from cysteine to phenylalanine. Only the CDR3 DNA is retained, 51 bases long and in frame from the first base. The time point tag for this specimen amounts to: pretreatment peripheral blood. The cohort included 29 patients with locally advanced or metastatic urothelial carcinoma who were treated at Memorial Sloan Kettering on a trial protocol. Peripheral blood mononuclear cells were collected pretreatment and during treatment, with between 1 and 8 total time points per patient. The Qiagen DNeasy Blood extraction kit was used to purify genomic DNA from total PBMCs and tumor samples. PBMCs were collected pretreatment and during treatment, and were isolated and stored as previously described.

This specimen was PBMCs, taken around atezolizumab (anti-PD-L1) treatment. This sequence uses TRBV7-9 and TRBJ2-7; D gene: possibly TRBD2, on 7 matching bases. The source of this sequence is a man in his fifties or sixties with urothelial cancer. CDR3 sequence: CASSLSWGGTIWYEQYF. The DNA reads TGTGCCAGCAGCTTAAGCTGGGGGGGGACAATTTGGTACGAGCAGTACTTC.